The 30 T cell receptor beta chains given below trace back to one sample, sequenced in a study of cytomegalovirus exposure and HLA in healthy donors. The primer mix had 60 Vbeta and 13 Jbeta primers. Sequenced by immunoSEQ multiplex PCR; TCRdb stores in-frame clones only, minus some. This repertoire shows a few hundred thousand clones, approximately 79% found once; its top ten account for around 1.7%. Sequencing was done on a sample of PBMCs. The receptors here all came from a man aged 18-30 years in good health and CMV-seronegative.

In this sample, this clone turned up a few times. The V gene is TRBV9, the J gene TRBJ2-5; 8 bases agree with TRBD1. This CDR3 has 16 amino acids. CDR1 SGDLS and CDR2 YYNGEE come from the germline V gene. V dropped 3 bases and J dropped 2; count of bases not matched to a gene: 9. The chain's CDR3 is CASSARPGTGQETQYF. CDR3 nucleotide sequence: TGTGCCAGCAGCGCGAGACCCGGGACAGGACAAGAGACCCAGTACTTC.

Here the CDR3 reads CASSPLTSGGGSKNIQYF. The DNA of the CDR3 is TGTGCCAGCAGCCCCCTAACTAGCGGGGGGGGTTCCAAAAACATTCAGTACTTC. The rearrangement uses TRBV7-8 and TRBJ2-4; 13 nucleotides line up with TRBD2. The CDR3 extends over 18 amino acids. Germline V gene lookup returns CDR1 SGHVS and CDR2 FQNEAQ. V shed 5 bases and J 2 bases; nucleotides not matched to a gene: 9.

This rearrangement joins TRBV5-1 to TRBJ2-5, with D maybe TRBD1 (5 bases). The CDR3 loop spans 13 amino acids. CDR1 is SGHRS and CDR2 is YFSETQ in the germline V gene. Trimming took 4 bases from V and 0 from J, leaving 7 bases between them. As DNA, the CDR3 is TGCGCCAGCAGCGGGGCAGACCAAGAGACCCAGTACTTC. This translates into CASSGADQETQYF.

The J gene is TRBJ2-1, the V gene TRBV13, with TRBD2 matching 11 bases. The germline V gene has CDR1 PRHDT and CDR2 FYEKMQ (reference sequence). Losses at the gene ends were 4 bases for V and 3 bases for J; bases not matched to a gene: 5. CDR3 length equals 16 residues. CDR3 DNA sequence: TGTGCCAGCAGCTCCACCGGGACTAGCGGCTACAATGAGCAGTTCTTC. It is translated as CASSSTGTSGYNEQFF.

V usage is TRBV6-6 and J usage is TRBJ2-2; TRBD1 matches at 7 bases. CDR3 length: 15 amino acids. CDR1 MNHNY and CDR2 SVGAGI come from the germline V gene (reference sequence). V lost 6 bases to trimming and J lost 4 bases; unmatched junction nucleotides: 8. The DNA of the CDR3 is TGTGCCAGCAGGTATAGACAGGGAACCACCGGGGAGCTGTTTTTT. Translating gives CASRYRQGTTGELFF.

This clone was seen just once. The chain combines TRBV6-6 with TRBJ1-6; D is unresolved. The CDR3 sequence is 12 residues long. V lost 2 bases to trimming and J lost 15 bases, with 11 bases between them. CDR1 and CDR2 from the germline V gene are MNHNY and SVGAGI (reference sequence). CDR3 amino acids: CASSYEASVLHF. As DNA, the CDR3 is TGTGCCAGCAGTTACGAAGCCAGCGTCCTCCACTTT.

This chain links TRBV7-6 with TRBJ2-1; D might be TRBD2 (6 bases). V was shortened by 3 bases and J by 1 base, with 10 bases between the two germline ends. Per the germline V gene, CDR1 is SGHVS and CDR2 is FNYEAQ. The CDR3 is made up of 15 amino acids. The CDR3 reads CASSFASVSYNEQFF. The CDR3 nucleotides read TGTGCCAGCAGCTTCGCTAGCGTTTCCTACAATGAGCAGTTCTTC.

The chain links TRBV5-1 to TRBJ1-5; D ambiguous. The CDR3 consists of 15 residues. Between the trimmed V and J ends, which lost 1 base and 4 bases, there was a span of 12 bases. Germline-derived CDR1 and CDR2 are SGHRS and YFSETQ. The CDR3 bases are TGCGCCAGCAGCTTGACGGGGAGTTCAAATCAGCCCCAGCATTTT. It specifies CASSLTGSSNQPQHF.

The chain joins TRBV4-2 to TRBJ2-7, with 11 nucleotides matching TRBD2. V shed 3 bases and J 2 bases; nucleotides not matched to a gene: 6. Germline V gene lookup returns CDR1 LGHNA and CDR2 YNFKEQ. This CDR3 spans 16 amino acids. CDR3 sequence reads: CASSQGLAGGPYEQYF. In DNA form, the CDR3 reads TGTGCCAGCAGCCAGGGCCTAGCGGGAGGACCCTACGAGCAGTACTTC.

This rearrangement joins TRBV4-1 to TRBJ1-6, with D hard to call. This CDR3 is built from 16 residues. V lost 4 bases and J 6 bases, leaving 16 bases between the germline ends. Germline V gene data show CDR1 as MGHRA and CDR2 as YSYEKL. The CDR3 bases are TGCGCCAGCAGCCCCGAGTCGGCCGGGGTTAATTCACCCCTCCACTTT. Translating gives CASSPESAGVNSPLHF.

Here the CDR3 DNA reads TGTGCCAGCAGCTACACAGGGGACGGAAACACCATATATTTT. Its translation: CASSYTGDGNTIYF. The chain links TRBV5-4 to TRBJ1-3, with 7 bases aligning to TRBD1. Germline V CDR1 and CDR2: SGHNT, YYREEE (reference sequence). The CDR3 loop spans 14 amino acids. Trimming at V came to 3 bases and at J to 4 bases, leaving 4 bases not matched to a gene. Combining the CDR3 with reference TRBV5-4 and TRBJ1-3 gives the whole variable domain ETGVTQSPTHLIKTRGQQVTLRCSSQSGHNTVSWYQQALGQGPQFIFQYYREEENGRGNFPPRFSGLQFPNYSSELNVNALELDDSALYLCASSYTGDGNTIYFGEGSWLTVV.

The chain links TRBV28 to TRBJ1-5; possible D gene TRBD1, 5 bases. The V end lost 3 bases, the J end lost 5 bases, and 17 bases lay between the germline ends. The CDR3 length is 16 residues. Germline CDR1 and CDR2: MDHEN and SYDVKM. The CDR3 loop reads CASSLGPAPTYQPQHF. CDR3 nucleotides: TGTGCCAGCAGTTTGGGGCCAGCCCCCACCTATCAGCCCCAGCATTTT.

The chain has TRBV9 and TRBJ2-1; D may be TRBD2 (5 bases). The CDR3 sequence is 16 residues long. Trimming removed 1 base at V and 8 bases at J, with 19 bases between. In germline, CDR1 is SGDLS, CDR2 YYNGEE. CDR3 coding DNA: TGTGCCAGCAGCGTAAGGGTTAGCGCCTCCTGGGATGAGCAGTTCTTC. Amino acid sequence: CASSVRVSASWDEQFF. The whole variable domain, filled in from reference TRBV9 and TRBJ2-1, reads DSGVTQTPKHLITATGQRVTLRCSPRSGDLSVYWYQQSLDQGLQFLIQYYNGEERAKGNILERFSAQQFPDLHSELNLSSLELGDSALYFCASSVRVSASWDEQFFGPGTRLTVL.

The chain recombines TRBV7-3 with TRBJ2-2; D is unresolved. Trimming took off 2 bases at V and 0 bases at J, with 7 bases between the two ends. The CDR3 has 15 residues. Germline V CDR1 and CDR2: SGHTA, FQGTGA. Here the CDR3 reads CASSLSVANTGELFF. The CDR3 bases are TGTGCCAGCAGCTTATCAGTCGCGAACACCGGGGAGCTGTTTTTT.

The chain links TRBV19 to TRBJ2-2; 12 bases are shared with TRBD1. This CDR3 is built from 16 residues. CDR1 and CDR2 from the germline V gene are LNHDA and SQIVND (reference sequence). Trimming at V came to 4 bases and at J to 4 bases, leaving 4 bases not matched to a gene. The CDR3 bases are TGTGCCAGTAGTAGCGGGACAGGGGGCTTCACCGGGGAGCTGTTTTTT. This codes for CASSSGTGGFTGELFF. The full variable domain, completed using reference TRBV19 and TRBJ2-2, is DGGITQSPKYLFRKEGQNVTLSCEQNLNHDAMYWYRQDPGQGLRLIYYSQIVNDFQKGDIAEGYSVSREKKESFPLTVTSAQKNPTAFYLCASSSGTGGFTGELFFGEGSRLTVL.

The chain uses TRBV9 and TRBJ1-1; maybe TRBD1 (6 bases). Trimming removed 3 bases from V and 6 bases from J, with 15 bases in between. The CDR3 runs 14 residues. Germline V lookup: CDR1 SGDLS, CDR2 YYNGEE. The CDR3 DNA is TGTGCCAGCAGCGCCGAGGGGGAGGGGGCTGAAGCTTTCTTT. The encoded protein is CASSAEGEGAEAFF.

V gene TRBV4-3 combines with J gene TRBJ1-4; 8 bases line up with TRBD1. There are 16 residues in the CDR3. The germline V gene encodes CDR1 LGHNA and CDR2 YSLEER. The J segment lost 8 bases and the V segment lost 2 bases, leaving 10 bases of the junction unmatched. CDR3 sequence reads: CASSQKGGQGSEKLFF. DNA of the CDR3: TGCGCCAGCAGCCAAAAAGGAGGACAGGGCAGCGAAAAACTGTTTTTT.

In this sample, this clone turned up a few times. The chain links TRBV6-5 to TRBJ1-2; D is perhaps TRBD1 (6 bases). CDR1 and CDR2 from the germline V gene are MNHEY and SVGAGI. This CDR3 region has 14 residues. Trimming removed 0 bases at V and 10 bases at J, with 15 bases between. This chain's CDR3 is CASSYSQGIDDYTF. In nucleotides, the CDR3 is TGTGCCAGCAGTTACTCGCAGGGGATTGATGACTACACCTTC.

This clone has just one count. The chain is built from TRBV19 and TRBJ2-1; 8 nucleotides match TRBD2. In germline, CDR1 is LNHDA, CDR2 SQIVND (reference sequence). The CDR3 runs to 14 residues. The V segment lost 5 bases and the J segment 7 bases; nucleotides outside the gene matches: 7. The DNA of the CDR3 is TGTGCCAGTAGTTTCAGCGGGGGAGTGAATGAGCAGTTCTTC. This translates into CASSFSGGVNEQFF.

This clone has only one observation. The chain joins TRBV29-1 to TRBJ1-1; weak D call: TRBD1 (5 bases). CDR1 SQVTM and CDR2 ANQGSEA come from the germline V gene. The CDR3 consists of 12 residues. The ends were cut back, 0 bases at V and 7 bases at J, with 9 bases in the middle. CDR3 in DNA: TGCAGCGTTGAAGAGGGGGGAAATGAAGCTTTCTTT. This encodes CSVEEGGNEAFF.

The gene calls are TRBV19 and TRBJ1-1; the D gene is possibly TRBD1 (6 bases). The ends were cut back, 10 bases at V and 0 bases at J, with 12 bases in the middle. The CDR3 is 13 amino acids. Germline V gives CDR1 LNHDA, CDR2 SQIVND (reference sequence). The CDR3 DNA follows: TGTGCCACCTCTGACAGGTTGAACACTGAAGCTTTCTTT. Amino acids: CATSDRLNTEAFF.

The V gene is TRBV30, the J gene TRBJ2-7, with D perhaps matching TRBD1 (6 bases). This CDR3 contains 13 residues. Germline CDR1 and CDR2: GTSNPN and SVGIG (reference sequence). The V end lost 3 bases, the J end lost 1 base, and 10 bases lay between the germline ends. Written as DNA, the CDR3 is TGTGCCTGGAGCTCAGACAGGTCCTACGAGCAGTACTTC. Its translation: CAWSSDRSYEQYF.

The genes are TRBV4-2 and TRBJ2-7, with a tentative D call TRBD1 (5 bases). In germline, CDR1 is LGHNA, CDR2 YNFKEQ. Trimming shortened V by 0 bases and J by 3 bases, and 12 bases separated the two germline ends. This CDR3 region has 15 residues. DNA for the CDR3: TGTGCCAGCAGCCAAGATGCAGGGCTAGTCTACGAGCAGTACTTC. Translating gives CASSQDAGLVYEQYF.

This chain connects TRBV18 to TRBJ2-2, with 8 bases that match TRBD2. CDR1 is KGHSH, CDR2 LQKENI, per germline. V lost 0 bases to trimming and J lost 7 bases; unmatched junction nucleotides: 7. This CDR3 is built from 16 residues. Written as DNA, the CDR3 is TGTGCCAGCTCACCACCGTCCGGGAGGGCCGTCGGGGAGCTGTTTTTT. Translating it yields CASSPPSGRAVGELFF.

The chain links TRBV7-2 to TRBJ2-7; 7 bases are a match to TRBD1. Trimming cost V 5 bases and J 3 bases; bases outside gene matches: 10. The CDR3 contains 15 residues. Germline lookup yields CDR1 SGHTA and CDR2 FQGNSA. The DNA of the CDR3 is TGTGCCAGCAGCCTTAAGGGACAGCTAGACTACGAGCAGTACTTC. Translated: CASSLKGQLDYEQYF.

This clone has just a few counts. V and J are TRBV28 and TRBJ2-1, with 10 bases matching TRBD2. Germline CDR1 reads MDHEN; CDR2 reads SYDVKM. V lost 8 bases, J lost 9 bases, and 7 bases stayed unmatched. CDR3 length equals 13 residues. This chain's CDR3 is CASQAGGPLEQFF. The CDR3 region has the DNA TGTGCCAGCCAAGCGGGAGGGCCACTTGAGCAGTTCTTC. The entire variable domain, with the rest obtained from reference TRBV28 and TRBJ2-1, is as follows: DVKVTQSSRYLVKRTGEKVFLECVQDMDHENMFWYRQDPGLGLRLIYFSYDVKMKEKGDIPEGYSVSREKKERFSLILESASTNQTSMYLCASQAGGPLEQFFGPGTRLTVL.

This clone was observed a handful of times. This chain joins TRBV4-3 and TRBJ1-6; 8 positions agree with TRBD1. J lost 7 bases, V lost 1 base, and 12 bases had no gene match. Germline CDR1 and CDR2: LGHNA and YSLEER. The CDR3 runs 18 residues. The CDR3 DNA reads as TGCGCCAGCAGCCAAGCGGGACCCCAGGGGGCGAAGAATTCACCCCTCCACTTT. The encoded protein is CASSQAGPQGAKNSPLHF.

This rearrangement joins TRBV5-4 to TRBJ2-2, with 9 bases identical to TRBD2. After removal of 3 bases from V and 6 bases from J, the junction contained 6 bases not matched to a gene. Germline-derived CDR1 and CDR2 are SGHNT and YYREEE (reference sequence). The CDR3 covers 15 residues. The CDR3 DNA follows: TGTGCCAGCAGCTGGGGACTAGCTACCTCCGGGGAGCTGTTTTTT. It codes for CASSWGLATSGELFF.

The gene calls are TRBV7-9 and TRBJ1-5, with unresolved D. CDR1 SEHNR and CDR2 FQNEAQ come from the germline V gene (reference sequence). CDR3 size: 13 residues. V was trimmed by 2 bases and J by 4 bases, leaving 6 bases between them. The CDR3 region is CASSLSGNQPQHF. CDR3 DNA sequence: TGTGCCAGCAGCTTAAGCGGTAATCAGCCCCAGCATTTT.

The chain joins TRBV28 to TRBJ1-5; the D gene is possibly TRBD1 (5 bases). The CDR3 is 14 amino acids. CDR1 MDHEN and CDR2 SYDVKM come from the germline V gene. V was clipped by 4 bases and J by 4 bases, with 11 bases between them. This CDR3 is CASSSGLGNQPQHF. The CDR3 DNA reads TGTGCCAGCAGTTCAGGGCTCGGGAATCAGCCCCAGCATTTT. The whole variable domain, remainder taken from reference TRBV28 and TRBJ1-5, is DVKVTQSSRYLVKRTGEKVFLECVQDMDHENMFWYRQDPGLGLRLIYFSYDVKMKEKGDIPEGYSVSREKKERFSLILESASTNQTSMYLCASSSGLGNQPQHFGDGTRLSIL.